A single sample gave rise to the 27 T cell receptor beta chains below, sequenced in a study of T cells in Graves' hyperthyroidism and ophthalmopathy. RNA transcripts provided the source from which TCR beta CDR3 regions were amplified. TCR CDR3 regions were first amplified by RT-PCR with HTBI primers. TCRdb passed the multiplex PCR reads through MiXCR, listing each CDR3 protein once. Of over 300,000 distinct CDR3 sequences in the sample, around 15% were seen once. The sample taken for sequencing was blood. The receptors derive from a woman aged 40 to 55 with Graves' ophthalmopathy.

This clonotype occurred a few times. The J gene is TRBJ1-1, the V gene TRBV4-2; TRBD1 is a possible D gene (5 bases). The CDR3 consists of 14 residues. The V end was cut by 3 bases, the J end by 3 bases, with 11 bases between. CDR1 LGHNA and CDR2 YNFKEQ come from the germline V gene. The CDR3, as DNA: TGTGCCAGCAGCCATGCGGGGGGGGACACTGAAGCTTTCTTT. Its translation is CASSHAGGDTEAFF.

This clonotype came up many times. This chain uses TRBV6-5 with TRBJ2-3, with D possibly TRBD1 on 5 matching bases. V was trimmed by 2 bases and J by 2 bases, leaving 11 bases between them. CDR1 is MNHEY, CDR2 SVGAGI, per germline. The CDR3 contains 15 residues. The CDR3 is CASSYGPTDTDTQYF. The CDR3 DNA reads TGTGCCAGCAGTTACGGTCCGACAGACACAGATACGCAGTATTTT.

This clonotype was found many times. The gene calls are TRBV20-1 and TRBJ1-6; 7 bases are a match to TRBD1. From germline, CDR1 is DFQATT and CDR2 SNEGSKA (reference sequence). V lost 2 bases, J lost 0 bases, and 1 base stayed unmatched. The CDR3 totals 15 residues. CDR3 sequence (DNA): TGCAGTGCTAGAACAGGGGACTCCTATAATTCACCCCTCCACTTT. This gives the protein CSARTGDSYNSPLHF.

V is TRBV3-1 and J is TRBJ1-1; TRBD1 matches at 7 bases. This CDR3 spans 13 amino acids. V trimming: 0 bases; J trimming: 8 bases; junction bases outside the gene matches: 3. Germline values: CDR1 LGHDT, CDR2 YNNKEL (reference sequence). The CDR3 reads CASSQEEGQEAFF. The DNA for the CDR3 is TGTGCCAGCAGCCAAGAGGAGGGACAGGAAGCTTTCTTT.

The rearrangement joins TRBV12-3 or TRBV12-4 to TRBJ1-5, with 9 bases matching TRBD1. This CDR3 comprises 17 residues. V trimming: 6 bases; J trimming: 4 bases; junction bases outside the gene matches: 13. CDR3 sequence: CASRGRGQGLENQPQHF. CDR3 bases: TGTGCCAGCAGGGGGAGAGGACAGGGGTTAGAAAATCAGCCCCAGCATTTT.

The V gene is TRBV20-1, the J gene TRBJ2-7, with D unclear. V was shortened by 6 bases and J by 0 bases, with 15 bases between the two germline ends. This CDR3 has 14 amino acids. CDR1 and CDR2 from the germline V gene are DFQATT and SNEGSKA (reference sequence). The CDR3: CSAPRRRNSYEQYF. CDR3 coding DNA: TGCAGTGCCCCACGTCGGCGGAACTCCTACGAGCAGTACTTC.

This clonotype was picked up a small number of times. The chain is built from TRBV18 and TRBJ2-3; 14 positions agree with TRBD2. Germline lookup yields CDR1 KGHSH and CDR2 LQKENI. The CDR3 has 15 residues. Germline trimming cut 4 bases from V and 4 bases from J; bases unmatched to any gene: 1. CDR3: CASSRLAGGPDTQYF. Here the CDR3 DNA reads TGTGCCAGCTCACGACTAGCGGGAGGGCCAGATACGCAGTATTTT.

The rearrangement uses TRBV10-3 and TRBJ1-2; 8 bases align to TRBD1. The CDR3 is 15 residues long. J gave up 7 bases and V 3 bases, and 10 bases lay outside the gene matches. Germline loops: CDR1 ENHRY, CDR2 SYGVKD. The CDR3 is CAISEQETGDSGYTF. In DNA, the CDR3 is TGTGCCATCAGTGAACAAGAGACAGGGGATAGTGGCTACACCTTC.

This clonotype was seen at least ten times. The chain employs TRBV6-1 and TRBJ2-7; 8 bases are a match to TRBD1. This CDR3 has 16 residues. Germline trimming cut 5 bases from V and 3 bases from J; bases unmatched to any gene: 12. Germline CDR1 and CDR2: MNHNS and SASEGT. CDR3 in DNA: TGTGCCAGCAGTACCGGACAGGGTTCGATGGGCTACGAGCAGTACTTC. Translated: CASSTGQGSMGYEQYF.

The gene calls are TRBV11-3 and TRBJ1-2; maybe TRBD1 (6 bases). V lost 10 bases and J lost 7, with 19 bases in between. The CDR3 is 13 residues long. CDR1 and CDR2 (germline): SGHNT, YENEEA. The CDR3, as DNA: TGTGCCATCGAGGGGGTGCGGTCGTCTGGCTACACCTTC. Protein sequence: CAIEGVRSSGYTF. The variable domain in full, completed from reference TRBV11-3 and TRBJ1-2, reads EAGVVQSPRYKIIEKKQPVAFWCNPISGHNTLYWYLQNLGQGPELLIRYENEEAVDDSQLPKDRFSAERLKGVDSTLKIQPAELGDSAVYLCAIEGVRSSGYTFGSGTRLTVV.

V and J are TRBV27 and TRBJ2-1; TRBD2 is a possible D gene (7 bases). CDR1 is MNHEY, CDR2 SMNVEV, per germline (reference sequence). This CDR3 region has 15 residues. V was pared by 2 bases and J by 8 bases, with 16 bases between. In DNA, the CDR3 is TGTGCCAGCAGTTTAACGTGGGGGGGCCTTTATGAGCAGTTCTTC. This translates into CASSLTWGGLYEQFF.

This clonotype was found many times. The chain joins TRBV7-2 to TRBJ2-1; D is unclear. Germline lookup yields CDR1 SGHTA and CDR2 FQGNSA. This CDR3 is built from 15 residues. V dropped 1 base and J dropped 1 base, with 8 bases sitting between them. The DNA of the CDR3 is TGTGCCAGCAGCTTAGTTGCCTGGTCCTACAATGAGCAGTTCTTC. Protein: CASSLVAWSYNEQFF. The full variable domain, completed using reference TRBV7-2 and TRBJ2-1, is GAGVSQSPSNKVTEKGKDVELRCDPISGHTALYWYRQSLGQGLEFLIYFQGNSAPDKSGLPSDRFSAERTGGSVSTLTIQRTQQEDSAVYLCASSLVAWSYNEQFFGPGTRLTVL.

This clonotype was found many times. The chain uses TRBV5-1 and TRBJ2-3; D possibly corresponds to TRBD2 (5 bases). This CDR3 has 15 residues. The germline V and J ends were trimmed by 2 bases and 2 bases, with 12 bases remaining between them. The germline V gene encodes CDR1 SGHRS and CDR2 YFSETQ. CDR3 DNA sequence: TGCGCCAGCAGCTTAAGCGGCGGTTACACAGATACGCAGTATTTT. This sequence encodes CASSLSGGYTDTQYF.

In its sample, this clonotype was seen a few times. This rearrangement joins TRBV6-1 to TRBJ2-5; maybe TRBD1 (5 bases). V was trimmed by 0 bases and J by 2 bases, leaving 22 bases between them. The CDR3 is made up of 19 amino acids. CDR1 MNHNS and CDR2 SASEGT come from the germline V gene. CDR3 sequence reads: CASSEAWGIVGRLQETQYF. The CDR3 DNA is TGTGCCAGCAGTGAAGCCTGGGGCATAGTGGGGCGGCTACAAGAGACCCAGTACTTC.

The chain recombines TRBV7-9 with TRBJ2-1; the D is unclear. Trimming shortened V by 1 base and J by 6 bases, and 13 bases separated the two germline ends. The germline V gene has CDR1 SEHNR and CDR2 FQNEAQ (reference sequence). The CDR3 spans 15 residues. The CDR3 loop is CASSLVGGRGNEQFF. The DNA of the CDR3 is TGTGCCAGCAGCTTAGTGGGTGGCCGAGGCAATGAGCAGTTCTTC.

This clonotype was seen only a few times. The V and J genes are TRBV5-6 and TRBJ1-5; D perhaps matches TRBD1 (6 bases). Germline-derived CDR1 and CDR2 are SGHDT and YYEEEE. The germline V and J ends were trimmed by 4 bases and 5 bases, with 10 bases remaining between them. The CDR3 spans 13 residues. The CDR3 sequence is CASSADRYQPQHF. The CDR3 nucleotides read TGTGCCAGCAGCGCGGACAGATATCAGCCCCAGCATTTT.

This chain links TRBV7-2 with TRBJ2-4, with D unresolved. Trimming cost V 1 base and J 0 bases, with 13 bases left between them. Germline CDR1 SGHTA, CDR2 FQGNSA. This CDR3 contains 17 residues. The CDR3 bases are TGTGCCAGCAGCTTAGTCCCCTCTCTTCTAGCCAAAAACATTCAGTACTTC. Encoded protein: CASSLVPSLLAKNIQYF.

Ten or more counts support this clonotype. The gene calls are TRBV19 and TRBJ2-2; D not certain. Trimming shortened V by 6 bases and J by 6 bases, and 8 bases separated the two germline ends. Germline V gene lookup returns CDR1 LNHDA and CDR2 SQIVND (reference sequence). This CDR3 is built from 12 residues. The CDR3 nucleotides are TGTGCCAGTAGGGGAATCCCCGGGGAGCTGTTTTTT. Translating it yields CASRGIPGELFF.

The V call is TRBV9, the J call TRBJ1-4; TRBD1 is a possible D gene (6 bases). V was clipped by 0 bases and J by 8 bases, with 20 bases between them. The CDR3 spans 17 residues. CDR1 and CDR2 from the germline V gene are SGDLS and YYNGEE. CDR3 nucleotides: TGTGCCAGCAGCGTAGCTGGGGTAAGGACAGTGATGGAAAAACTGTTTTTT. It translates to CASSVAGVRTVMEKLFF.

This clonotype came up many times. The chain recombines TRBV6-1 with TRBJ1-6; no firm D call. The CDR3 has 16 amino acids. The germline CDR1 and CDR2 sequences are MNHNS and SASEGT. The V and J ends lost 7 bases and 9 bases respectively, with 22 bases between them. CDR3 protein: CASTEYGWQTSSPLHF. CDR3 sequence (DNA): TGTGCCAGCACCGAATACGGGTGGCAGACCTCTTCACCCCTCCACTTT.

This clonotype was seen many times. The rearrangement uses TRBV18 and TRBJ1-2; D not resolved. Germline CDR1 and CDR2: KGHSH and LQKENI. The CDR3 has 12 residues. Trimming shortened V by 6 bases and J by 8 bases, and 13 bases separated the two germline ends. The CDR3 sequence: CASSAGLPGYTF. CDR3 nucleotides: TGTGCCAGCTCGGCTGGACTGCCCGGCTACACCTTC. The full variable domain, completed using reference TRBV18 and TRBJ1-2, is NAGVMQNPRHLVRRRGQEARLRCSPMKGHSHVYWYRQLPEEGLKFMVYLQKENIIDESGMPKERFSAEFPKEGPSILRIQQVVRGDSAAYFCASSAGLPGYTFGSGTRLTVV.

In this sample, this clonotype turned up many times. The gene calls are TRBV6-5 and TRBJ2-2, with 11 nucleotides matching TRBD2. With V trimmed by 0 bases and J by 6 bases, 0 bases remained unmatched. The germline V gene has CDR1 MNHEY and CDR2 SVGAGI. The CDR3 covers 15 residues. The CDR3 loop is CASSYSGLAAGELFF. The CDR3 DNA is TGTGCCAGCAGTTACTCGGGACTAGCGGCCGGGGAGCTGTTTTTT.

The V and J genes are TRBV7-9 and TRBJ2-1; 11 bases are a match to TRBD2. The CDR3 loop spans 13 amino acids. Trimming at V came to 6 bases and at J to 13 bases, leaving 8 bases not matched to a gene. Germline lookup yields CDR1 SEHNR and CDR2 FQNEAQ (reference sequence). CDR3 residues: CASSEILAGGQFF. CDR3 nucleotide sequence: TGTGCCAGCAGTGAGATCCTAGCGGGGGGCCAGTTCTTC.

This clonotype was seen a single time. This clone may be a read error of a much larger clone one base away. J is TRBJ1-5 and V is TRBV20-1; the D gene is possibly TRBD1 (5 bases). In germline, CDR1 is DFQATT, CDR2 SNEGSKA (reference sequence). Trimming left V 3 bases short and J 1 base short, with 19 bases between. This CDR3 is 17 amino acids long. Here the CDR3 DNA reads TGCAGTGCTAGCCGGGGGACGAGAATCTCCAGCAATCAGCCCCAGCATTTT. Protein product: CSASRGTRISSNQPQHF.

In regard to this clonotype: A much larger clone differs from this one at a single base, so this may be a read error. The V gene is TRBV20-1, the J gene TRBJ2-7; perhaps TRBD1 as D (6 bases). This CDR3 is built from 13 residues. Looked up from germline, CDR1 is DFQATT and CDR2 is SNEGSKA (reference sequence). This CDR3 is CRASNREQDEQYF. Written as DNA, the CDR3 is TGCAGAGCTAGCAACAGGGAACAGGACGAGCAGTACTTC.

Comments on this clonotype: A much larger clonotype is one base distant, so this may be a read error. The J gene is TRBJ2-3, the V gene TRBV11-2; 8 bases match TRBD2. This CDR3 has 16 residues. Unmatched junction bases numbered 7, after V lost 4 bases and J lost 1 base. Germline assignment: CDR1 SGHAT and CDR2 FQNNGV. The CDR3 sequence is CASSWGAAGGTDTQYF. In DNA form, the CDR3 reads TGTGCCAGCAGCTGGGGAGCAGCGGGGGGCACAGATACGCAGTATTTT.

The chain has TRBV12-3 or TRBV12-4 and TRBJ1-1; D gene unclear. V shed 7 bases and J shed 1 base, with 10 bases lying between them. CDR3 size: 13 residues. The CDR3 spells CASTQRGNTEAFF. CDR3 nucleotide sequence: TGTGCCAGCACCCAGCGAGGGAACACTGAAGCTTTCTTT.